The 10 T cell receptor beta chains below were found in one sample sequenced in a study of neurological immune-mediated disorders. TCRdb re-called the 5' RACE reads through MiXCR, storing one row per CDR3 protein. This table has roughly 56,000 distinct CDR3 sequences, about an eighth appearing once. Sequencing was carried out using PBMCs. The source of these receptors is a man aged 55 to 69 in good health.

In its sample, this clonotype was seen a few times. This sequence joins TRBV27 and TRBJ1-5; D is undetermined. Between the trimmed V and J ends, which lost 4 bases and 7 bases, there was a span of 17 bases. The CDR3 consists of 15 residues. Germline V gene sequence: CDR1 MNHEY, CDR2 SMNVEV (reference sequence). DNA of the CDR3: TGTGCCAGCAGTTCCCCGGGGAGGGAAGACCAGCCCCAGCATTTT. Translation: CASSSPGREDQPQHF.

As to this clonotype: A read error may explain this, as a much larger clone is one base away. V and J are TRBV6-6 and TRBJ2-1; 10 bases are shared with TRBD2. Germline lookup yields CDR1 MNHNY and CDR2 SVGAGI (reference sequence). V dropped 5 bases and J dropped 8; count of bases not matched to a gene: 12. The CDR3 sequence is 16 residues long. The CDR3: CASSVQRGGLDHEQFF. The CDR3, as DNA: TGTGCCAGCAGTGTCCAGCGGGGGGGCCTAGACCATGAGCAGTTCTTC.

This clonotype was seen repeatedly, ten times or more. This rearrangement joins TRBV5-1 to TRBJ2-7; 8 bases fit TRBD1. The CDR3 has 16 amino acids. The germline V gene has CDR1 SGHRS and CDR2 YFSETQ. Trimming at V came to 2 bases and at J to 1 base, leaving 8 bases not matched to a gene. The chain's CDR3 is CASSFGDRTKSYEQYF. DNA of the CDR3: TGCGCCAGCAGCTTCGGGGACAGGACAAAATCCTACGAGCAGTACTTC.

The table lists this clonotype with many counts. V gene TRBV5-5 combines with J gene TRBJ2-3, with D possibly being TRBD1 (5 bases). V was shortened by 6 bases and J by 4 bases, with 15 bases between the two germline ends. The CDR3 loop spans 14 amino acids. Germline CDR1 reads SGHKS; CDR2 reads YYEKEE (reference sequence). CDR3 in amino acids: CASILYPGPDTQYF. The CDR3 DNA sequence: TGTGCCAGCATCCTTTATCCAGGGCCAGATACGCAGTATTTT.

This clonotype showed up many times. This chain uses TRBV7-2 with TRBJ1-6; 9 nucleotides align to TRBD1. Germline assignment: CDR1 SGHTA and CDR2 FQGNSA. The CDR3 extends over 16 amino acids. V was pared by 5 bases and J by 7 bases, with 9 bases of the junction left unmatched. CDR3 in amino acids: CASSAAPGTGNSPLHF. The CDR3 DNA follows: TGTGCCAGCAGCGCCGCGCCCGGGACAGGGAATTCACCCCTCCACTTT.

This clonotype was detected ten times or more. V is TRBV7-2 and J is TRBJ2-4; 7 nucleotides align to TRBD2. The CDR3 is made up of 13 amino acids. In germline, CDR1 is SGHTA, CDR2 FQGNSA. Germline trimming cut 4 bases from V and 8 bases from J; bases unmatched to any gene: 5. In DNA form, the CDR3 reads TGTGCCAGCAGCTCTCGGGGGGTGGACATTCAGTACTTC. Its translation is CASSSRGVDIQYF.

In this sample, this clonotype turned up many times. The rearrangement links TRBV20-1 to TRBJ1-3; D call uncertain. The CDR3 totals 14 residues. V lost 3 bases, J lost 5 bases, and 14 bases lay in between. Germline V gene data show CDR1 as DFQATT and CDR2 as SNEGSKA (reference sequence). The CDR3 spells CSASAPSGRNTIYF. Here the CDR3 DNA reads TGCAGTGCTAGTGCCCCTAGCGGACGAAACACCATATATTTT.

This clonotype was observed at least ten times. The rearrangement links TRBV6-2 or TRBV6-3 to TRBJ2-2; 9 bases are shared with TRBD1. V shed 7 bases, J shed 4 bases, and the junction held 7 bases outside the gene matches. CDR1 is MNHEY, CDR2 SVGEGT, per germline. CDR3 length equals 15 residues. CDR3 DNA: TGTGCCAGCATTACAGGGGGCGCGGGCACCGGGGAGCTGTTTTTT. It codes for CASITGGAGTGELFF.

This clonotype was detected ten times or more. The rearrangement links TRBV6-2 or TRBV6-3 to TRBJ1-5; no definite D call. V dropped 1 base and J dropped 0 bases, with 7 bases sitting between them. CDR1 is MNHEY and CDR2 is SVGEGT in the germline V gene. The CDR3 is 15 amino acids. The CDR3 loop is CASSYYPDSNQPQHF. The DNA for the CDR3 is TGTGCCAGCAGTTACTACCCGGATAGCAATCAGCCCCAGCATTTT.

This clonotype has at least ten counts. At one end, the junction sequence differs from germline, possibly due to a read error. The chain is built from TRBV5-1 and TRBJ2-1; the D gene is possibly TRBD2 (6 bases). Germline V lookup: CDR1 SGHRS, CDR2 YFSETQ. The length of the CDR3 is 15 residues. This chain's CDR3 is CASSFSRDSNNEQFF. In DNA, the CDR3 is TGCGCCAGCAGCTTTAGCCGGGACTCCAACAATGAGCAGTTCTTC.